The 25 T cell receptor beta chains below all came from one sample that was sequenced in a study of blood T cells in healthy people across ages. For the second PCR, which ran for 7 to 11 cycles, a sample-barcoded 5' primer and a J-beta primer mix were used. Each CDR3 protein is one row after TCRdb ran MiXCR on the 5' RACE reads. The table records roughly 800,000 distinct CDR3 sequences, roughly 60% of them present only once. The specimen sequenced was blood. The receptors were gathered from a man younger than 40 in good health.

The V call is TRBV20-1, the J call TRBJ2-2; D unresolved. CDR1 and CDR2 from the germline V gene are DFQATT and SNEGSKA (reference sequence). The CDR3 runs 13 residues. The V end was cut by 0 bases, the J end by 3 bases, with 5 bases between. The CDR3 protein is CSARDGDTGELFF. For the CDR3, the DNA is TGCAGTGCTAGAGATGGGGACACCGGGGAGCTGTTTTTT.

Here the CDR3 reads CASSPRRGTNEQFF. Written as DNA, the CDR3 is TGTGCCAGCAGCCCCCGGCGGGGTACCAATGAGCAGTTCTTC. The V and J genes are TRBV3-1 and TRBJ2-1; maybe TRBD2 (6 bases). V was clipped by 4 bases and J by 6 bases, with 13 bases between them. Germline V CDR1 and CDR2: LGHDT, YNNKEL (reference sequence). This CDR3 region has 14 residues.

This clonotype was found once. The chain employs TRBV4-1 and TRBJ2-7, with 12 bases that match TRBD2. The CDR3 consists of 17 residues. V lost 1 base to trimming and J lost 6 bases; unmatched junction nucleotides: 10. Germline V gene sequence: CDR1 MGHRA, CDR2 YSYEKL. CDR3 nucleotides: TGCGCCAGCAGCCAAGTTGATATAGGACTAGCGGGATCCGAGCAGTACTTC. Translating it yields CASSQVDIGLAGSEQYF.

The rearrangement uses TRBV4-2 and TRBJ2-3, with 11 bases lining up with TRBD2. CDR1 is LGHNA and CDR2 is YNFKEQ in the germline V gene. CDR3 length: 17 amino acids. The junction had 6 bases not matched to a gene; V was cut back by 3 bases and J by 1 base. This CDR3 is CASSQARGLAGTDTQYF. DNA of the CDR3: TGTGCCAGCAGCCAGGCCCGGGGACTAGCGGGCACAGATACGCAGTATTTT.

This clonotype was observed a handful of times. The chain uses TRBV7-9 and TRBJ2-1, with D uncertain. With 6 bases removed from V and 4 bases from J, the gap between germline ends came to 13 bases. This CDR3 spans 14 amino acids. Per germline, CDR1 SEHNR and CDR2 FQNEAQ (reference sequence). The CDR3 bases are TGTGCCAGCAGGCCTTCTACCTCTTACAATGAGCAGTTCTTC. It codes for CASRPSTSYNEQFF.

The CDR3 protein is CAISESIWAPNEKLFF. CDR3 sequence (DNA): TGTGCCATCAGTGAGTCGATCTGGGCCCCTAATGAAAAACTGTTTTTT. This chain uses TRBV10-3 with TRBJ1-4; no clear D gene. The CDR3 is 16 residues long. V was trimmed by 0 bases and J by 3 bases, leaving 11 bases between them. Germline loops: CDR1 ENHRY, CDR2 SYGVKD.

The chain employs TRBV6-6 and TRBJ2-7; possible D gene TRBD1, 5 bases. CDR3 length: 13 amino acids. Between the trimmed V and J ends, which lost 10 bases and 2 bases, there was a span of 15 bases. Looked up from germline, CDR1 is MNHNY and CDR2 is SVGAGI (reference sequence). The CDR3 DNA reads as TGTGCCACCAAACAGGAGACACCCTACGAGCAGTACTTC. Encoded protein: CATKQETPYEQYF.

The chain uses TRBV24-1 and TRBJ2-1, with unresolved D. The germline V and J ends were trimmed by 5 bases and 8 bases, with 12 bases remaining between them. There are 13 residues in the CDR3. Germline loops: CDR1 KGHDR, CDR2 SFDVKD. CDR3 sequence reads: CATSGQLGDEQFF. CDR3 nucleotides: TGTGCCACCAGTGGTCAGCTTGGAGATGAGCAGTTCTTC.

The J gene is TRBJ2-3, the V gene TRBV5-5; D possibly uses TRBD1 or TRBD2 (5 bases each). V was cut by 0 bases and J by 2 bases, with 13 bases left in between. The CDR3 is made up of 16 amino acids. Per the germline V gene, CDR1 is SGHKS and CDR2 is YYEKEE (reference sequence). The CDR3 DNA reads as TGTGCCAGCAGCTTGGTCCTAGCCGGGACCACAGATACGCAGTATTTT. Translation gives CASSLVLAGTTDTQYF.

This sequence joins TRBV28 and TRBJ2-3; D is unclear. CDR3 length: 13 amino acids. The V end was cut by 10 bases, the J end by 2 bases, with 13 bases between. CDR1 MDHEN and CDR2 SYDVKM come from the germline V gene. The DNA of the CDR3 is TGTGCCAACCGCCGCGCCAACACAGATACGCAGTATTTT. Translated, it gives CANRRANTDTQYF.

This chain joins TRBV7-8 and TRBJ2-7, with a possible D match to TRBD2 (6 bases). The CDR3 covers 14 residues. The germline gives CDR1 SGHVS, CDR2 FQNEAQ. The germline V and J ends were trimmed by 0 bases and 6 bases, with 12 bases remaining between them. CDR3 protein: CASSLAGRGREQYF. As DNA, the CDR3 is TGTGCCAGCAGCTTAGCCGGGCGGGGTCGCGAGCAGTACTTC.

The chain uses TRBV20-1 and TRBJ2-5, with D possibly being TRBD1 or TRBD2 (5 bases each). The V and J ends lost 0 bases and 4 bases respectively, with 15 bases between them. CDR1 DFQATT and CDR2 SNEGSKA come from the germline V gene (reference sequence). This CDR3 region has 15 residues. The CDR3 sequence: CSARELQGGGETQYF. The CDR3 DNA reads TGCAGTGCTAGAGAACTGCAGGGTGGGGGAGAGACCCAGTACTTC.

The chain links TRBV6-1 to TRBJ2-7; 7 nucleotides match TRBD1. This CDR3 is built from 15 residues. Per the germline V gene, CDR1 is MNHNS and CDR2 is SASEGT. V shed 10 bases, J shed 4 bases, and the junction held 16 bases outside the gene matches. The CDR3 sequence: CAINRDSYFLYEQYF. For the CDR3, the DNA is TGTGCCATAAATCGGGACAGTTATTTTCTTTACGAGCAGTACTTC.

The V gene is TRBV4-1, the J gene TRBJ2-5; D not resolved. The length of the CDR3 is 15 residues. Trimming pared 4 bases from V and 2 bases from J, leaving 14 bases between. CDR1 and CDR2 (germline): MGHRA, YSYEKL. CDR3 sequence (DNA): TGCGCCAGCAGCCGGACGCATGGGGAACAAGAGACCCAGTACTTC. It codes for CASSRTHGEQETQYF.

In DNA, the CDR3 is TGCAGTGCTATCATGGGGGAAAAACTGTTTTTT. It is translated as CSAIMGEKLFF. The rearrangement joins TRBV20-1 to TRBJ1-4; no reliable D call. There are 11 residues in the CDR3. Germline-derived CDR1 and CDR2 are DFQATT and SNEGSKA (reference sequence). Trimming stripped 4 bases from V and 8 bases from J, with 8 bases between.

The gene calls are TRBV7-2 and TRBJ1-2; 9 bases are shared with TRBD1. The germline CDR1 and CDR2 sequences are SGHTA and FQGNSA. V was pared by 3 bases and J by 12 bases, with 11 bases of the junction left unmatched. This CDR3 is 14 amino acids long. DNA of the CDR3: TGTGCCAGCAGCTTGTGGGGACAGGGCCGAAGTCACACCTTC. This codes for CASSLWGQGRSHTF.

V is TRBV4-2 and J is TRBJ1-4, with D possibly being TRBD1 (6 bases). Germline-derived CDR1 and CDR2 are LGHNA and YNFKEQ. The CDR3 covers 16 residues. V was trimmed by 0 bases and J by 6 bases, leaving 14 bases between them. The CDR3 reads CASSQDQGSNHEKLFF. The CDR3 DNA reads TGTGCCAGCAGCCAAGATCAGGGGTCGAATCATGAAAAACTGTTTTTT.

The J gene is TRBJ1-2, the V gene TRBV7-9; 10 bases fit TRBD1. CDR1 and CDR2 (germline): SEHNR, FQNEAQ (reference sequence). The CDR3 contains 13 residues. V dropped 8 bases and J dropped 7; count of bases not matched to a gene: 7. CDR3 DNA sequence: TGTGCCAGCGTTGACGGGACAGGGGCTGGCTACACCTTC. Protein product: CASVDGTGAGYTF.

The chain uses TRBV4-3 and TRBJ2-1, with 7 bases identical to TRBD2. The CDR3 length is 14 residues. CDR1 LGHNA and CDR2 YSLEER come from the germline V gene. V lost 0 bases and J lost 8; bases outside the gene matches: 4. The CDR3 loop reads CASSQDGEGDEQFF. The CDR3 DNA reads TGCGCCAGCAGCCAAGATGGGGAGGGCGATGAGCAGTTCTTC.

The table lists this clonotype with a few counts. V usage is TRBV3-1 and J usage is TRBJ1-2, with D perhaps matching TRBD1 (6 bases). Per the germline V gene, CDR1 is LGHDT and CDR2 is YNNKEL (reference sequence). The germline V and J ends were trimmed by 1 base and 4 bases, with 13 bases remaining between them. The CDR3 sequence is 15 residues long. The CDR3 DNA is TGTGCCAGCAGCCAAGGCCAGGGGCGGTTCTATGGCTACACCTTC. Protein sequence: CASSQGQGRFYGYTF.

The J gene is TRBJ2-1, the V gene TRBV20-1; D uncertain. CDR3 length: 13 residues. Germline V gives CDR1 DFQATT, CDR2 SNEGSKA (reference sequence). Trimming removed 3 bases from V and 2 bases from J, with 8 bases in between. CDR3 region: CSARLDAYNEQFF. Written as DNA, the CDR3 is TGCAGTGCTAGGTTGGACGCCTACAATGAGCAGTTCTTC.

To note about this clonotype: At one end, the junction sequence differs from germline, possibly due to a read error. This sequence joins TRBV3-1 and TRBJ2-5; D call uncertain. CDR3 length: 13 residues. Germline-derived CDR1 and CDR2 are LGHDT and YNNKEL (reference sequence). CDR3 loop: CVSSHSFQETQYF. The CDR3 DNA reads as TGTGTCAGCAGCCATAGCTTTCAAGAGACCCAGTACTTC.

This rearrangement joins TRBV29-1 to TRBJ2-3; 7 bases are shared with TRBD1. The V segment lost 6 bases and the J segment 2 bases; nucleotides outside the gene matches: 8. The V gene's germline CDR1 is SQVTM and CDR2 ANQGSEA. The CDR3 covers 14 residues. CDR3 nucleotide sequence: TGCAGCGTACGTCCGGGACAGAACACAGATACGCAGTATTTT. It yields the protein CSVRPGQNTDTQYF.

This clonotype has a handful of counts. The V gene is TRBV6-2 or TRBV6-3, the J gene TRBJ2-5, with 12 bases aligning to TRBD2. The CDR3 totals 16 residues. CDR1 and CDR2 (germline): MNHEY, SVGEGT. The V segment lost 4 bases and the J segment 2 bases; nucleotides outside the gene matches: 5. The CDR3 sequence: CASSFGLAGWQETQYF. The CDR3 nucleotides are TGTGCCAGCAGTTTCGGACTAGCGGGATGGCAAGAGACCCAGTACTTC.

Of note for this clonotype: The junction and the germline gene differ at one end; a read error may be behind it. The rearrangement links TRBV15 to TRBJ2-5; D gene uncertain. Per the germline V gene, CDR1 is LNHNV and CDR2 is YYDKDF (reference sequence). CDR3 length: 13 amino acids. CDR3 residues: CTTSRGLVETQYF. Written as DNA, the CDR3 is TGTACCACCAGCAGAGGTCTCGTAGAGACCCAGTACTTC.